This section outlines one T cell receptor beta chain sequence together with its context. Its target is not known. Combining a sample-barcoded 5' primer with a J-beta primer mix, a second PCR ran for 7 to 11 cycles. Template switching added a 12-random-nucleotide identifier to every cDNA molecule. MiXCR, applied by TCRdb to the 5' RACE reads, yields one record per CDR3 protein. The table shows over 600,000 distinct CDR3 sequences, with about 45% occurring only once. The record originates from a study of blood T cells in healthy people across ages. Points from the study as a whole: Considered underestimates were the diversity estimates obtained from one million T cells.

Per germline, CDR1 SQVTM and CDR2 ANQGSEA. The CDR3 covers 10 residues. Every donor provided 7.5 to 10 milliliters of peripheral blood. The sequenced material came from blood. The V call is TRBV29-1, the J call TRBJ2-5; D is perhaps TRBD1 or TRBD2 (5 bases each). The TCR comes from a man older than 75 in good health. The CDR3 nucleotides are TGCGGGACCGGGGAAGAGACCCAGTACTTC. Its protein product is CGTGEETQYF.